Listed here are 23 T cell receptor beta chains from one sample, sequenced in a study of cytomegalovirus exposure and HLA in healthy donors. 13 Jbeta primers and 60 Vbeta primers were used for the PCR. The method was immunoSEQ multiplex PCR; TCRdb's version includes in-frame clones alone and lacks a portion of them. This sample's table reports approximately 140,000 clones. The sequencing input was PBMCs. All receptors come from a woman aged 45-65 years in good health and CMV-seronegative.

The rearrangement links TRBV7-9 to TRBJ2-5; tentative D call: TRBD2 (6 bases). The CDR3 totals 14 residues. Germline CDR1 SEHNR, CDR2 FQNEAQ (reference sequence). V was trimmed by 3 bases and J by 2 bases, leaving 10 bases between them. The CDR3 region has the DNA TGTGCCAGCAGCTTCCGGGACTCACAAGAGACCCAGTACTTC. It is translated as CASSFRDSQETQYF.

The CDR3 DNA reads TGCGCCAGCAGCCAGGACCCTGGACAGGGAGTTGGCGAGCAGTACTTC. This gives the protein CASSQDPGQGVGEQYF. The genes are TRBV4-3 and TRBJ2-7; 8 bases are shared with TRBD1. V gave up 3 bases and J gave up 6 bases; unmatched junction bases: 13. This CDR3 has 16 amino acids. CDR1 LGHNA and CDR2 YSLEER come from the germline V gene.

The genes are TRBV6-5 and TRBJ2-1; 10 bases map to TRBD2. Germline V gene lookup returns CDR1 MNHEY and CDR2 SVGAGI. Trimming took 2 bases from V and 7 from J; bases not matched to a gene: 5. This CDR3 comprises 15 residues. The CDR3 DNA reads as TGTGCCAGCAGTTACACAGCGGGAGGGCAAAATGAGCAGTTCTTC. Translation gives CASSYTAGGQNEQFF.

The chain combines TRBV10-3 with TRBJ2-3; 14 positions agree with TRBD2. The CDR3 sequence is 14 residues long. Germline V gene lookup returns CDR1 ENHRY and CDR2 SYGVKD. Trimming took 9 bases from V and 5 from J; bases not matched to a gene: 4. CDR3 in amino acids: CAISGTSGGDTQYF. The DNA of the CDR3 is TGTGCCATATCAGGGACTAGCGGGGGAGATACGCAGTATTTT.

The CDR3 DNA reads as TGTGCCAGCAGCACCTCCAAACTAACTAGCGGGGTAAAGGGGTTCTACGAGCAGTACTTC. This sequence encodes CASSTSKLTSGVKGFYEQYF. The chain has TRBV13 and TRBJ2-7; 10 bases are a match to TRBD2. Germline CDR1 reads PRHDT; CDR2 reads FYEKMQ (reference sequence). V shed 5 bases and J 3 bases; nucleotides not matched to a gene: 22. The length of the CDR3 is 20 residues. The entire variable domain, with the rest obtained from reference TRBV13 and TRBJ2-7, is as follows: AAGVIQSPRHLIKEKRETATLKCYPIPRHDTVYWYQQGPGQDPQFLISFYEKMQSDKGSIPDRFSAQQFSDYHSELNMSSLELGDSALYFCASSTSKLTSGVKGFYEQYFGPGTRLTVT.

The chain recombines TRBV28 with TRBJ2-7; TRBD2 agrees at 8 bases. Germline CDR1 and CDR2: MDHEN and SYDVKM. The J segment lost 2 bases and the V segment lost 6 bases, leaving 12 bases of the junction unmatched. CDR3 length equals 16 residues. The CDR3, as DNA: TGTGCCAGCAGACCTTTTCGGGCGGGGGGCACCTACGAGCAGTACTTC. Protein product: CASRPFRAGGTYEQYF.

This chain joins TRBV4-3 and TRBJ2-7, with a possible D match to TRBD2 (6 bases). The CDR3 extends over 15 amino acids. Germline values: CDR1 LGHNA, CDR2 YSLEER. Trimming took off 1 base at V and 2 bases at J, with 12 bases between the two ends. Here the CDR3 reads CASSQVGGEAYEQYF. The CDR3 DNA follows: TGCGCCAGCAGCCAAGTGGGGGGAGAGGCCTACGAGCAGTACTTC.

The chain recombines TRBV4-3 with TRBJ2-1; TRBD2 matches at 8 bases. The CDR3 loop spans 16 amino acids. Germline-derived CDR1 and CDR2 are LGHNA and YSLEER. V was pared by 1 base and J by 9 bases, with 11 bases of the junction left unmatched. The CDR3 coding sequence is TGCGCCAGCAGCCAAGGCTGGTCGGGAGGGCCCCCTGAGCAGTTCTTC. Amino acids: CASSQGWSGGPPEQFF.

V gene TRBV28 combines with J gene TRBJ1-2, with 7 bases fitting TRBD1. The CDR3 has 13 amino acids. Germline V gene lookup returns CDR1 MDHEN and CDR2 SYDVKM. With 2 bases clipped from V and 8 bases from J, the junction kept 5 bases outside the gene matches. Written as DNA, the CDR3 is TGTGCCAGCAGTTTAGGACAGGTAGAAGGCTACACCTTC. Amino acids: CASSLGQVEGYTF.

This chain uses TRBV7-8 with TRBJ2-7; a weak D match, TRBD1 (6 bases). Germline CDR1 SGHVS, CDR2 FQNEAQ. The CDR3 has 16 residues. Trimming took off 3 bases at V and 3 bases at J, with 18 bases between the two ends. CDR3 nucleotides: TGTGCCAGCAGCTTGGGTTCCGGGACACTTAACTACGAGCAGTACTTC. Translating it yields CASSLGSGTLNYEQYF.

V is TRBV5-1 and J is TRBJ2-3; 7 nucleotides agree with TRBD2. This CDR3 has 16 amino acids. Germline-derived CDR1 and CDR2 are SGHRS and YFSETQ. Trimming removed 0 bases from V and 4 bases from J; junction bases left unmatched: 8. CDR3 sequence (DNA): TGCGCCAGCAGCTTGGGAGAGGGAGGGCTCGCAGATACGCAGTATTTT. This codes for CASSLGEGGLADTQYF.

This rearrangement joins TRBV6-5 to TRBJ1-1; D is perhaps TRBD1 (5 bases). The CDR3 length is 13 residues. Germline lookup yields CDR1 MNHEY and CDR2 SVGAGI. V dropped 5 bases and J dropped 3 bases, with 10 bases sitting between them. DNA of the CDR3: TGTGCCAGCAGTATAGGGGAGGACACTGAAGCTTTCTTT. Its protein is CASSIGEDTEAFF.

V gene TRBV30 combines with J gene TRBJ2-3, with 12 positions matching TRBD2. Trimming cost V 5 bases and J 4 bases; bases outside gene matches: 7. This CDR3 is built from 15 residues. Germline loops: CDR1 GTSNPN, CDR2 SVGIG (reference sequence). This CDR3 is CAWLWTSGISDTQYF. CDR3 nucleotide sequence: TGTGCCTGGTTATGGACTAGCGGGATTTCAGATACGCAGTATTTT.

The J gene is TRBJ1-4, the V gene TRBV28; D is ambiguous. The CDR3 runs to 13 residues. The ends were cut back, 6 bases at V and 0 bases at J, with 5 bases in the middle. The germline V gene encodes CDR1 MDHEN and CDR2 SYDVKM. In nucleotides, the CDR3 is TGTGCCAGCAGAAGAGCAACTAATGAAAAACTGTTTTTT. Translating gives CASRRATNEKLFF.

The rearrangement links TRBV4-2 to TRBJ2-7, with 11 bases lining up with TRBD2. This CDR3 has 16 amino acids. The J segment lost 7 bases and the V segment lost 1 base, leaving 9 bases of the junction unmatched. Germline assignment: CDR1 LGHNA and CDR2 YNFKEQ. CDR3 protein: CASSQGVTSGSGEQYF. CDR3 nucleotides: TGTGCCAGCAGCCAAGGAGTAACTAGCGGGAGTGGGGAGCAGTACTTC.

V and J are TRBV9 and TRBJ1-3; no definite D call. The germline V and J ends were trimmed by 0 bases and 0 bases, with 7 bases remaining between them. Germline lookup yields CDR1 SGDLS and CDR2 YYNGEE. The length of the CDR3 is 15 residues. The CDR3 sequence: CASSVGGHSGNTIYF. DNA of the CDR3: TGTGCCAGCAGCGTAGGAGGTCACTCTGGAAACACCATATATTTT.

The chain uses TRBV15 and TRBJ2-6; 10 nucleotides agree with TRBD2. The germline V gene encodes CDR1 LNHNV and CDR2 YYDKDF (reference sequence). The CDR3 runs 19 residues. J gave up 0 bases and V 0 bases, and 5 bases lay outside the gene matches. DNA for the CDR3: TGTGCCACCAGCAGAGATCCCCCTAGCGGGAGCTCTGGGGCCAACGTCCTGACTTTC. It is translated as CATSRDPPSGSSGANVLTF.

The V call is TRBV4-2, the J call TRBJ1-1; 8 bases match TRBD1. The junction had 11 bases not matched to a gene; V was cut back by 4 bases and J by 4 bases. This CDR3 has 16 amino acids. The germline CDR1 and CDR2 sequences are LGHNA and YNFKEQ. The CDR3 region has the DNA TGTGCCAGCAGCCCCCCGGGACAGGAATGGGGCACTGAAGCTTTCTTT. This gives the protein CASSPPGQEWGTEAFF.

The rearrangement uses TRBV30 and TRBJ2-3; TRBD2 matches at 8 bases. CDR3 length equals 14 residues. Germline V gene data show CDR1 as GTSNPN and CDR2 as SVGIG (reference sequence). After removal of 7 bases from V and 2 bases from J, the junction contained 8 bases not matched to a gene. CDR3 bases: TGTGCCTCGGGGGGGGAGCAGACCACAGATACGCAGTATTTT. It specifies CASGGEQTTDTQYF. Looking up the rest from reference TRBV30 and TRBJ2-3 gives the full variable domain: SQTIHQWPATLVQPVGSPLSLECTVEGTSNPNLYWYRQAAGRGLQLLFYSVGIGQISSEVPQNLSASRPQDRQFILSSKKLLLSDSGFYLCASGGEQTTDTQYFGPGTRLTVL.

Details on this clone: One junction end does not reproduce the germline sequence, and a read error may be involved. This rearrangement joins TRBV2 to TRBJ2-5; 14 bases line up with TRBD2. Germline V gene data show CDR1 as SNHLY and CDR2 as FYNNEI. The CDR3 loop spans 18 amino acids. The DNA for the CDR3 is TGTGCCAGCAGTGAGACTAGCGGGGGGGGTCTTCGCGGGGAGAACCAGTACTTC. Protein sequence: CASSETSGGGLRGENQYF.

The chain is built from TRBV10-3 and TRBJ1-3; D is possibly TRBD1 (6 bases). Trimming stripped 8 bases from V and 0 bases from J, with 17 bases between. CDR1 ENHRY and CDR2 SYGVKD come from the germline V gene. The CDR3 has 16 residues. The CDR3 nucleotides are TGTGCCATCGGGGGGCTGGGAGGGGGCTCTGGAAACACCATATATTTT. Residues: CAIGGLGGGSGNTIYF.

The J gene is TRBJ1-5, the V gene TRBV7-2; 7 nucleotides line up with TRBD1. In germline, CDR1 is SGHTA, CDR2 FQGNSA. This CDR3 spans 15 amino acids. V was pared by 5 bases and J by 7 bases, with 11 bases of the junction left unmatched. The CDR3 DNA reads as TGTGCCAGCAGCCCTACGGGGACAGTCTTGCAGCCCCAGCATTTT. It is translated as CASSPTGTVLQPQHF.

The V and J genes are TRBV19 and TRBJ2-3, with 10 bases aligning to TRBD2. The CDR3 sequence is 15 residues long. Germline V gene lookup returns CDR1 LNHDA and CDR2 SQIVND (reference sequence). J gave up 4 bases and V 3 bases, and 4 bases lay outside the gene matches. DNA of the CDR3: TGTGCCAGTAGTATGTCTAGCGGGAGCGCAGATACGCAGTATTTT. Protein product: CASSMSSGSADTQYF.